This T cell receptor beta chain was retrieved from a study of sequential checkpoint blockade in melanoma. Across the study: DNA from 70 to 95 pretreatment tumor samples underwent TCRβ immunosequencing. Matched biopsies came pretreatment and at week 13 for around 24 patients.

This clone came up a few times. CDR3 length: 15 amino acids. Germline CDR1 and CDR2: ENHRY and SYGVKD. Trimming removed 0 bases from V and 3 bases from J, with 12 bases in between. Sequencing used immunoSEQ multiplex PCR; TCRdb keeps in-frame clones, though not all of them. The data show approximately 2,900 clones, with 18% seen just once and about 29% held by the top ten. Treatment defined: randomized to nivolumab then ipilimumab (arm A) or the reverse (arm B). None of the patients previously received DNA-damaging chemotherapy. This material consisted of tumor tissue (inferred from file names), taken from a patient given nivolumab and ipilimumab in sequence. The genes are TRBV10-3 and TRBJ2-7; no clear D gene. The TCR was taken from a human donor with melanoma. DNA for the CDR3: TGTGCCATCAGTGAGTCGAATAACAGAGACTACGAGCAGTACTTC. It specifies CAISESNNRDYEQYF.